This record looks at one T cell receptor beta chain sequence and its context. Its cognate antigen is unknown. These data originate in a study of a mutant IDH1 vaccine in newly diagnosed glioma. Study-level information: Mean patient age was about 40 years; around 60% were male and about 38% female.

Stated time point: week 35, safety follow-up. Mutant IDH1 20-mer peptide, at 300 ug, made up each vaccine dose, with topical imiquimod. At weeks 1, 3, 5, 7, 11, 15, 19 and 23, patients received a vaccination, eight in all. Germline V CDR1 and CDR2: LGHNA, YSLEER. The length of the CDR3 is 16 residues. V was clipped by 0 bases and J by 5 bases; unmatched bases: 7. Only in-frame clones appear in the TCRdb table, and some are missing; sequencing was by immunoSEQ multiplex PCR. The sample lists tens of thousands of clones; 84% were seen once. Sequencing was performed on PBMCs, taken from a glioma patient whose treatment included an IDH1 peptide vaccine. This receptor was taken from a man aged 18 to 35 with glioma. The J gene is TRBJ2-5, the V gene TRBV4-3, with TRBD2 matching over 9 bases. In DNA, the CDR3 is TGCGCCAGCAGCCAAGAAAGGAGCGGGAGGTATGAGACCCAGTACTTC. It translates to CASSQERSGRYETQYF.